What follows is one T cell receptor beta chain and its context. The data were obtained in a study of blood T cells in healthy people across ages. Germline CDR1 is SGHRS and CDR2 is YFSETQ. The CDR3 covers 12 residues. Trimming took 5 bases from V and 5 from J, leaving 9 bases between them. Primed by a sample-barcoded 5' primer and a J-beta primer mix, a second PCR proceeded for about 7 to 11 cycles. TCRdb reprocessed the 5' RACE reads with MiXCR, giving one entry per CDR3 protein. The data show over 1.5 million distinct CDR3 sequences, around half seen once. The rearrangement links TRBV5-1 to TRBJ2-3; possibly TRBD2 for D (6 bases). This receptor was obtained from a woman in her 40s in good health. The sample consisted of blood. The CDR3 sequence: CASRPRGDTQYF. The DNA of the CDR3 is TGCGCCAGCAGGCCGCGGGGAGATACGCAGTATTTT.